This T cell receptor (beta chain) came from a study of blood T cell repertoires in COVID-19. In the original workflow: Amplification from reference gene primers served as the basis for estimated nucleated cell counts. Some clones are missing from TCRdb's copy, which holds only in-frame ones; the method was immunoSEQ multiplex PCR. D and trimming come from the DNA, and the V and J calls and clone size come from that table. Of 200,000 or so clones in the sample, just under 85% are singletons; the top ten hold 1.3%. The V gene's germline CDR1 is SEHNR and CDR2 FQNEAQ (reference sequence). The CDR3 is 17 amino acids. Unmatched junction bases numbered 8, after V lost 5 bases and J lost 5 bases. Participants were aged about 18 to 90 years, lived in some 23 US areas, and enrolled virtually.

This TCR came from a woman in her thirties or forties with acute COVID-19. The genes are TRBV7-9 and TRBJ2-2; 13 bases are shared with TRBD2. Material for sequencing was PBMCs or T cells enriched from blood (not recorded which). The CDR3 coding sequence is TGTGCCAGCAGCCCGGGACTAGCGGGGCTATGGACCGGGGAGCTGTTTTTT. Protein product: CASSPGLAGLWTGELFF.